This T cell receptor beta chain comes out of a study of T cells in women clearing cervical HPV infection. In the study overall: Cases: HPV16-related CIN3 or worse on histology, 2 invasive cancers. Controls' single incident HPV16 infection cleared within 12 months without precancer. Only a few women had HLA typing results available.

A note on this clone: With the read ending 3 residues before the CDR3 end, the germline J gene is used to fill in that end.

Each participant carried one incident cervical HPV16 infection only. TCRdb's copy holds only in-frame clones and misses some; the assay was immunoSEQ multiplex PCR. The sample totals around 25,000 clones; its top ten clones hold around 10%. Germline CDR1 SNHLY, CDR2 FYNNEI. V was clipped by 1 base and J by 4 bases; unmatched bases: 7. The CDR3 consists of 16 residues. This chain joins TRBV2 and TRBJ2-3; 8 nucleotides agree with TRBD2. The sequence came from a woman aged 18 to 75 with a cervical HPV16 infection that either progressed to CIN3+ or cleared (not recorded which). The specimen sequenced was blood buffy coat. The sequenced part of the CDR3 DNA is TGTGCCAGCAGTGAAGGCCTCGGGGGGGTGGCAGATACG. Its translation is CASSEGLGGVADT. The full CDR3 protein reads CASSEGLGGVADTQYF.